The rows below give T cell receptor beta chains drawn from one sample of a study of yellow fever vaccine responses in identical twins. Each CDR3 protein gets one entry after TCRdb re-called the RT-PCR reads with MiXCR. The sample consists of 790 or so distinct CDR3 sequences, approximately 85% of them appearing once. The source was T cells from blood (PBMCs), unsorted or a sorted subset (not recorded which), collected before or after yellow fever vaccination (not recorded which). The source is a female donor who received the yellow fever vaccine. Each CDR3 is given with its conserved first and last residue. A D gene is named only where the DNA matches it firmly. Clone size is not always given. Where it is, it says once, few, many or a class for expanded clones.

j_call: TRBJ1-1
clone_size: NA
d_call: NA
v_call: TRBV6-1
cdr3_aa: CASRRLAEAFF
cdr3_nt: TGTGCCAGCAGGCGGTTAGCTGAAGCTTTCTTT

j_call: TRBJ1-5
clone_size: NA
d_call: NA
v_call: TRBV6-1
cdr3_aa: CASNLLNQPQHF
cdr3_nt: TGTGCCAGCAACTTGTTGAATCAGCCCCAGCATTTT

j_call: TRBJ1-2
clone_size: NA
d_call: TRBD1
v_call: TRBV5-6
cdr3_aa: CASSVTGYGYTF
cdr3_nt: TGTGCCAGCAGCGTGACAGGGTACGGCTACACCTTC

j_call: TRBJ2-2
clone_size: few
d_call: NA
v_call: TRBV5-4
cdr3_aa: CASSLAVNTGELFF
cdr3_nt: TGTGCCAGCAGCTTGGCTGTGAACACCGGGGAGCTGTTTTTT

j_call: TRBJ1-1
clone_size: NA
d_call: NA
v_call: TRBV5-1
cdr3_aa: CASSGPGNTEAFF
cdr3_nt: TGCGCCAGCAGCGGCCCCGGGAACACTGAAGCTTTCTTT

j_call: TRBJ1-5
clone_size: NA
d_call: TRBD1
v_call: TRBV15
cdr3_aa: CATSLDRLNQPQHF
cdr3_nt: TGTGCCACCAGCTTGGACAGGCTCAATCAGCCCCAGCATTTT

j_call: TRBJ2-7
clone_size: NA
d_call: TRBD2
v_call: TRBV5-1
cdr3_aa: CASSYTSTSGSYEQYF
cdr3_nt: TGCGCCAGCAGCTATACGTCGACTAGCGGGAGCTACGAGCAGTACTTC

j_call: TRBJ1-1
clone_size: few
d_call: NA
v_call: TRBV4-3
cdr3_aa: CASSLGLAANTEAFF
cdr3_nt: TGCGCCAGCAGCCTCGGTCTCGCAGCCAACACTGAAGCTTTCTTT

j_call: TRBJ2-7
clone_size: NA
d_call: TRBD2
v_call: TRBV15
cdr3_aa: CATSRDGGSEYEQYF
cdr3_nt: TGTGCCACCAGCAGAGATGGCGGGAGTGAGTACGAGCAGTACTTC

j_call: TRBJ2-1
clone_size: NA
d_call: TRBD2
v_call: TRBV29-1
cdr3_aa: CSVLSGILGEQFF
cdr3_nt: TGCAGCGTCCTCAGCGGGATACTTGGTGAGCAGTTCTTC

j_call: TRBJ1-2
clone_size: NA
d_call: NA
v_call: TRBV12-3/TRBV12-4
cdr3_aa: CASSFQGGNYGYTF
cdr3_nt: TGTGCCAGCAGTTTCCAAGGGGGGAACTATGGCTACACCTTC

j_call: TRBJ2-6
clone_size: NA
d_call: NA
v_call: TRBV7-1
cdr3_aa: CASSSVGPSGANVLTF
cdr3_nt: TGTGCCAGCAGCTCAGTAGGGCCCTCTGGGGCCAACGTCCTGACTTTC

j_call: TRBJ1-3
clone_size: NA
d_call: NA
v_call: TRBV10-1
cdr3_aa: CASSDRYPGNTIYF
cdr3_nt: TGCGCCAGCAGTGACAGGTACCCTGGAAACACCATATATTTT

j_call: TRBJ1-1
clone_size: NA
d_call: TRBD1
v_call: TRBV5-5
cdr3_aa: CASSLPRGRTEAFF
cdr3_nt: TGTGCCAGCAGCTTGCCCAGGGGGAGGACTGAAGCTTTCTTT

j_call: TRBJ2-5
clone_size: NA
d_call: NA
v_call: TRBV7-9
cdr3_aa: CASSLEYSKETQYF
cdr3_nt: TGTGCCAGCAGCTTAGAGTACAGTAAGGAGACCCAGTACTTC

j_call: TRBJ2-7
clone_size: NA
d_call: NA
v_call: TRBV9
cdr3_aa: CASSYDQGDYEQYF
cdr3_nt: TGTGCCAGCAGCTACGATCAGGGCGACTACGAGCAGTACTTC

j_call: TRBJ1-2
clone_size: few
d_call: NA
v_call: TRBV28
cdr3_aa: CASGGVPKPYGYTF
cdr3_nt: TGTGCCAGCGGGGGGGTCCCAAAACCCTATGGCTACACCTTC

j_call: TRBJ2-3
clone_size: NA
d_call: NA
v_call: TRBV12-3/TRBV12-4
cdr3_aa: CASSLGGPTQYF
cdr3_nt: TGTGCCAGCAGTTTAGGGGGGCCTACGCAGTATTTT

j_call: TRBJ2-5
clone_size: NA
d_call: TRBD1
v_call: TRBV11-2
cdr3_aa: CASSKDRVETQYF
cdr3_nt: TGTGCCAGCAGCAAGGACAGGGTAGAGACCCAGTACTTC

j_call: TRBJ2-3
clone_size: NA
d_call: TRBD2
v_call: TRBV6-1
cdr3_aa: CASSRGLAGGEDTQYF
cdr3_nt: TGTGCCAGCAGTAGGGGACTAGCGGGAGGTGAAGATACGCAGTATTTT

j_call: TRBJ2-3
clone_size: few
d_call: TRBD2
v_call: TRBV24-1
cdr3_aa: CATSDSQRGRTDTQYF
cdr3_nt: TGTGCCACCAGTGATTCTCAGCGGGGGCGCACAGATACGCAGTATTTT

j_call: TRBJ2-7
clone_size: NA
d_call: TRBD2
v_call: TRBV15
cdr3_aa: CATSRGGLASTYEQYF
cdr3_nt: TGTGCCACCAGCAGAGGCGGACTAGCGTCCACCTACGAGCAGTACTTC

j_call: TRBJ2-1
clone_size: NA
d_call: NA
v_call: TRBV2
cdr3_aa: CASSSDWSGEQFF
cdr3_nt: TGTGCCAGCAGCTCCGACTGGAGCGGTGAGCAGTTCTTC

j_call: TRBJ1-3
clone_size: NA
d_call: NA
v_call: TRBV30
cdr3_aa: CAWGPGNTIYF
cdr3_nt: TGTGCCTGGGGCCCTGGAAACACCATATATTTT

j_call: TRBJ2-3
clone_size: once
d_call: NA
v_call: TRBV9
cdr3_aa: CASSVDTSTDTQYF
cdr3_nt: TGTGCCAGCAGCGTAGACACTAGCACAGATACGCAGTATTTT

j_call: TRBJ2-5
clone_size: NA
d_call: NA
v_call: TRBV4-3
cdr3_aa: CASSQANYFQETQYF
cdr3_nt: TGCGCCAGCAGCCAAGCTAACTACTTCCAAGAGACCCAGTACTTC

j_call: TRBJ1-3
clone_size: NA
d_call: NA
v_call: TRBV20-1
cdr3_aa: CSARDFRDPVGNTIYF
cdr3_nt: TGCAGTGCTAGAGATTTTCGGGATCCGGTCGGAAACACCATATATTTT

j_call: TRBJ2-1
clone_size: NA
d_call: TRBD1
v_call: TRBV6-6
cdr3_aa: CASSKTGTGGRNEQFF
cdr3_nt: TGTGCCAGCAGTAAGACCGGGACAGGGGGCAGGAATGAGCAGTTCTTC

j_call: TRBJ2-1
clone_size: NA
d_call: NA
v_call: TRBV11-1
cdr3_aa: CASSLGRGPLAFKNEQFF
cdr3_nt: TGTGCCAGCAGCTTAGGGAGGGGGCCCTTAGCCTTCAAGAATGAGCAGTTCTTC

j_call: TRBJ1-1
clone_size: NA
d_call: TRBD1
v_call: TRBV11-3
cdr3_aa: CASSLTGVNTEAFF
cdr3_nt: TGTGCCAGCAGCTTAACAGGGGTGAACACTGAAGCTTTCTTT